The clone carrying this TCR beta chain was seen more than once but under ten times. Its target is unknown. These data are taken from a study of T-cell reconstitution after alpha-beta-depleted transplantation in children. Study observations and caveats: Once a year had passed after transplant, T-cell counts and diversity came mostly from newly produced T cells.

This CDR3 is built from 15 residues. Trimming cost V 4 bases and J 0 bases, with 13 bases left between them. CDR1 SGDLS and CDR2 YYNGEE come from the germline V gene. Construction of the TCRbeta library involved unique molecular identifiers. TCRdb fed the PCR reads into MiXCR, producing one record per CDR3 protein. The sample consists of approximately 350,000 distinct CDR3 sequences, 15% to 20% of them appearing once. This receptor was identified in a male patient between 2 and 10 years old who had a stem cell transplant for acute lymphoblastic leukemia, so the T cells may come from the graft donor. The gene calls are TRBV9 and TRBJ1-1; possibly TRBD1 for D (6 bases). The source material was PBMCs, mostly from graft donor cells, sampled 360 days after TCRalphabeta/CD19-depleted stem cell transplant. This CDR3 is CASSTTGGMNTEAFF. The CDR3 DNA reads TGTGCCAGCAGCACCACGGGGGGCATGAACACTGAAGCTTTCTTT. Drawing the rest from reference TRBV9 and TRBJ1-1, the complete variable domain is DSGVTQTPKHLITATGQRVTLRCSPRSGDLSVYWYQQSLDQGLQFLIQYYNGEERAKGNILERFSAQQFPDLHSELNLSSLELGDSALYFCASSTTGGMNTEAFFGQGTRLTVV.